This TCR beta chain was found in a study of T-cell memory formation after mild COVID-19. At the level of the study: Largely, TCR clusters stayed within a single donor.

The CDR3 contains 14 residues. Germline V CDR1 and CDR2: MNHEY, SVGAGI. Deletions cut 10 bases from V and 3 bases from J, with 17 bases between. A 5'RACE reaction primed in the constant segment made cDNA libraries of TCR alpha and TCR beta, and these carried sample barcodes and UMIs. TCRdb itself ran the 5' RACE reads through MiXCR, one entry per CDR3 protein. This table has about 180,000 distinct CDR3 sequences, less than 20% appearing once. The source is a man between 18 and 29 years old who had mild COVID-19 (a few samples of this study predate the infection). Cell type and time point are not known. The sequenced sample consisted of PBMCs or a T cell subset sorted from them (not recorded which). The V call is TRBV6-5, the J call TRBJ2-3, with D possibly called TRBD1 or TRBD2 (5 bases each). The CDR3 region is CATLRSGSTDTQYF. The CDR3 DNA sequence: TGTGCCACCCTTCGTTCAGGGAGTACAGATACGCAGTATTTT.